This T cell receptor (beta chain) was documented in a study of CD8 T cells in ankylosing spondylitis. General study points: From matched ankylosing spondylitis synovial fluid, disease-linked clones were reportedly recovered at significantly enriched levels. A TCR beta motif made of fewer than ten highly homologous variants seemed typical of ankylosing spondylitis blood. Past studies reported some motif variants in reactive arthritis synovial fluid and blood.

This clonotype was counted only a few times. Its antigen is unidentified. Quantitative 5'-RACE was performed with molecular barcodes, and it yielded the TCR beta libraries. TCRdb redid the calling of the 5' RACE reads with MiXCR, one entry per CDR3 protein. The data hold hundreds of thousands of distinct CDR3 sequences, with roughly an eighth observed a single time. Germline V lookup: CDR1 MGHRA, CDR2 YSYEKL. J gave up 1 base and V 1 base, and 9 bases lay outside the gene matches. This CDR3 has 17 residues. The sequencing input was blood, either unsorted or a sorted T cell fraction (not recorded which). The sequence came from a male donor with ankylosing spondylitis. The chain uses TRBV4-1 and TRBJ2-5; 7 bases map to TRBD2. CDR3 nucleotide sequence: TGCGCCAGCAGCCAAGGGGCTAGCGGAGGACCCCAAGAGACCCAGTACTTC. Translated, it gives CASSQGASGGPQETQYF.